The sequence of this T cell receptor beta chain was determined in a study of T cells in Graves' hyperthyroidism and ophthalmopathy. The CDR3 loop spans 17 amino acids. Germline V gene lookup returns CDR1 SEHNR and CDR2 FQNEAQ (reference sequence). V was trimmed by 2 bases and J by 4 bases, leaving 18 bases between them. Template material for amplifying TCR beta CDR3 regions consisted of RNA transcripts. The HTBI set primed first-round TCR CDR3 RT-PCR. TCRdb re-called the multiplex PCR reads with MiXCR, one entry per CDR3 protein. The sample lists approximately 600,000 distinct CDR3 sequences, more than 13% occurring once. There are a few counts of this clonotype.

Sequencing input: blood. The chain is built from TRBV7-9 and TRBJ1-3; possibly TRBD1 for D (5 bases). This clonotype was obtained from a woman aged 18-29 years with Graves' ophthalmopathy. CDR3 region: CASSLSEGRGSGNTIYF. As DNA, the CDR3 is TGTGCCAGCAGCTTAAGCGAGGGGAGAGGGTCCGGAAACACCATATATTTT. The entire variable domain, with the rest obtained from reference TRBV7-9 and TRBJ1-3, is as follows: DTGVSQNPRHKITKRGQNVTFRCDPISEHNRLYWYRQTLGQGPEFLTYFQNEAQLEKSRLLSDRFSAERPKGSFSTLEIQRTEQGDSAMYLCASSLSEGRGSGNTIYFGEGSWLTVV.